These T cell receptor beta chains were read from a single sample in a study of blood T cell repertoires in COVID-19. Profiling relied on immunoSEQ multiplex PCR, and the TCRdb table lists in-frame clones only, not all of them. Of 80,000 to 90,000 clones listed, around 90% are singletons. Sequencing input: peripheral blood. Receptors originate from a man aged 40-49 years with acute or convalescent COVID-19. CDR3s include the opening cysteine and the closing phenylalanine or tryptophan. The D gene is left open where the match is weak. The size entry is marked missing in some rows and otherwise reads once, few, many or a size class.

size	D	J	V	CDR3	DNA
NA	TRBD2	TRBJ2-5	TRBV20-1	CSASPRGVQETQYF	TGCAGTGCTAGTCCGCGGGGGGTTCAAGAGACCCAGTACTTC
NA	NA	TRBJ1-6	TRBV7-9	CASSLGINSPLHF	TGTGCCAGCAGCTTAGGTATTAATTCACCCCTCCACTTT
few	TRBD2	TRBJ2-7	TRBV11-3	CASSSASGDEQYF	TGTGCCAGCAGCTCCGCTAGCGGGGACGAGCAGTACTTC
NA	NA	TRBJ2-5	TRBV7-9	CASSRTSEVETQYF	TGTGCCAGCAGCCGAACGTCGGAGGTCGAGACCCAGTACTTC
NA	NA	TRBJ2-1	TRBV6-5	CASSPDERGGNEQFF	TGTGCCAGCAGTCCTGACGAGAGAGGGGGAAATGAGCAGTTCTTC
NA	NA	TRBJ1-1	TRBV9	CASSGQGGATEAFF	TGTGCCAGCAGCGGGCAAGGGGGGGCCACTGAAGCTTTCTTT
NA	NA	TRBJ1-1	TRBV4-3	CASSQDFGGYTEAFF	TGCGCCAGCAGCCAAGACTTCGGGGGATACACTGAAGCTTTCTTT
NA	NA	TRBJ2-1	TRBV2	CASSRLPGSTGNEQFF	TGTGCCAGCAGTCGTTTGCCGGGATCCACGGGTAATGAGCAGTTCTTC
NA	TRBD1	TRBJ2-1	TRBV5-1	CASSSRDRRLNEQFF	TGCGCCAGCAGCTCCCGGGACAGGCGCCTGAATGAGCAGTTCTTC
NA	TRBD2	TRBJ2-6	TRBV7-9	CASSFALGTIAGANVLTF	TGTGCCAGCAGCTTTGCCCTAGGGACTATCGCTGGGGCCAACGTCCTGACTTTC
few	TRBD1	TRBJ2-1	TRBV2	CASSAQTGIEQFF	TGTGCCAGCAGTGCTCAGACAGGGATTGAGCAGTTCTTC
NA	NA	TRBJ2-5	TRBV2	CASSEIRGGQETQYF	TGTGCCAGCAGTGAAATCCGGGGAGGCCAAGAGACCCAGTACTTC
NA	NA	TRBJ2-7	TRBV5-1	CASSLKGEDGYEQYF	TGCGCCAGCAGCTTAAAAGGGGAGGATGGGTACGAGCAGTACTTC
NA	TRBD2	TRBJ2-7	TRBV30	CAWSVPKPGLATYEQYF	TGTGCCTGGAGTGTACCCAAACCGGGACTAGCGACGTACGAGCAGTACTTC
NA	TRBD1	TRBJ1-1	TRBV7-3	CASSSSGGTEAFF	TGTGCCAGCAGCTCCTCAGGGGGCACTGAAGCTTTCTTT
once	NA	TRBJ1-2	TRBV29-1	CSGGSPELYGYTF	TGCAGCGGTGGATCCCCCGAACTATATGGCTACACCTTC
NA	TRBD1	TRBJ1-2	TRBV19	CASSDRGLYGYTF	TGTGCCAGTAGCGACAGGGGGCTTTATGGCTACACCTTC
few	NA	TRBJ2-3	TRBV5-1	CASSLGATTDTQYF	TGCGCCAGCAGCTTAGGGGCCACCACAGATACGCAGTATTTT
NA	TRBD1	TRBJ1-1	TRBV12-5	CASGLGQGAGNTEAFF	TGTGCTAGTGGCCTTGGACAGGGGGCCGGGAACACTGAAGCTTTCTTT